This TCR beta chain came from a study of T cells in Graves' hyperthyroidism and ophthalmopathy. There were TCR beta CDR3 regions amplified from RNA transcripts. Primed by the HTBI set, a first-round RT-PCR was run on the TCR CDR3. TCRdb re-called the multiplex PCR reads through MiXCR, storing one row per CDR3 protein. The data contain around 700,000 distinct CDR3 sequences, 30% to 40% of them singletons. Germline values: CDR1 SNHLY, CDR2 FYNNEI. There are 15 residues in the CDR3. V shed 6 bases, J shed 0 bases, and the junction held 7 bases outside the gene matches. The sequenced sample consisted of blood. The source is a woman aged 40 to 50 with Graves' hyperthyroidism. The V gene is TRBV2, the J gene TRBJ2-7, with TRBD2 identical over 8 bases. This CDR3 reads CASRQNSGSSYEQYF. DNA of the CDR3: TGTGCCAGCAGGCAAAACAGCGGGAGCTCCTACGAGCAGTACTTC.